Sequencing of this T cell receptor (beta chain) was carried out in a study of Ad26.COV2.S vaccination and SARS-CoV-2 variants. Study-level results: Non-spike TCR breadth showed similarity between vaccine and placebo recipients. Reported post-vaccination CD8+ and CD4+ T cell responses to spike showed substantial breadth. Placebo recipients had lower spike-specific TCR breadth than vaccine recipients.

About this clone itself: Its antigen is undetermined.

Regarding treatment: 19 received Ad26.COV2.S at low or high dose, single or two shots; about 5 received placebo; per-sample allocation not given. Sampling was performed 63 days after the first vaccine or placebo injection. As its vector, the vaccine had Ad26, which expressed Wuhan-strain SARS-CoV-2 spike. Sequenced by immunoSEQ multiplex PCR; TCRdb stores in-frame clones only, minus some. The top ten hold around 3.3% of the sample, which has 300,000 to 450,000 clones, about 88% seen once. Looked up from germline, CDR1 is LGHNA and CDR2 is YSLEER. The CDR3 has 15 amino acids. The trim removed 4 bases at V and 6 bases at J, leaving 5 bases unmatched.

Here the sequenced sample was peripheral blood, taken in a trial of Ad26.COV2.S vaccine versus placebo. The rearrangement joins TRBV4-3 to TRBJ2-3; TRBD2 matches at 12 bases. This clonotype originated in a person between 18 and 59 years old who received the Ad26.COV2.S COVID-19 vaccine or a placebo. The CDR3 reads CASSPRLAGADTQYF. The CDR3, as DNA: TGCGCCAGCAGCCCCAGACTAGCGGGAGCGGATACGCAGTATTTT.